The source of this T cell receptor beta chain is a study of cytomegalovirus exposure and HLA in healthy donors. On the study more broadly: Earlier findings included nearly 120 million unique TCR beta sequences obtained from 150 million to 200 million T cells.

The PCR employed 60 Vbeta primers together with 13 Jbeta primers. Generated by immunoSEQ multiplex PCR, the TCRdb table keeps only in-frame clones and is missing some. The table lists roughly 55,000 clones. The CDR3 is 15 amino acids. The V gene lost 3 bases and the J gene lost 4 bases, with 12 bases spanning the gap. The germline CDR1 and CDR2 sequences are LNHDA and SQIVND (reference sequence). The chain carries TRBV19 and TRBJ2-2; D uncertain. The sample consisted of PBMCs. The clonotype comes from a man aged 45-65 years in good health and CMV-seropositive. The CDR3 sequence is CASSIFGMSTGELFF. The CDR3 DNA follows: TGTGCCAGTAGTATCTTCGGTATGAGCACCGGGGAGCTGTTTTTT.